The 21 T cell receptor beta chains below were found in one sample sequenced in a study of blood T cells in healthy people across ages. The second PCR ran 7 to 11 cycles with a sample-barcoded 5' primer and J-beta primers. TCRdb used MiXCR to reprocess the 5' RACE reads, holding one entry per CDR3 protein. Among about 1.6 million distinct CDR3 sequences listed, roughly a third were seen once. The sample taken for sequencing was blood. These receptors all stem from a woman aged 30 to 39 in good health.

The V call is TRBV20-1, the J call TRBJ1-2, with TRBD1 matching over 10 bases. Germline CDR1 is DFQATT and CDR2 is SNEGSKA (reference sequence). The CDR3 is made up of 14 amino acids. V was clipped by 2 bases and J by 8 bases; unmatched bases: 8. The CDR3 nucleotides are TGCAGTGCTAGACCCCGCGGGACAGGGGAAGGCTACACCTTC. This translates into CSARPRGTGEGYTF.

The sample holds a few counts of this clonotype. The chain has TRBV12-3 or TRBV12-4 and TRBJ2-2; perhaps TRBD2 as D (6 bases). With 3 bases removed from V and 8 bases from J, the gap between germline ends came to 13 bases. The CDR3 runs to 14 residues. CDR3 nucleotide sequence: TGTGCCAGCAGTTTCGGGGGTCGGTGGGGGGAGCTGTTTTTT. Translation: CASSFGGRWGELFF.

The CDR3 DNA is TGCAGTGCTAGTCCAGGGACTAGAGGATACAATGAGCAGTTCTTC. It is translated as CSASPGTRGYNEQFF. The J gene is TRBJ2-1, the V gene TRBV20-1, with 8 bases lining up with TRBD2. The germline CDR1 and CDR2 sequences are DFQATT and SNEGSKA (reference sequence). V shed 3 bases and J 4 bases; nucleotides not matched to a gene: 8. The CDR3 contains 15 residues.

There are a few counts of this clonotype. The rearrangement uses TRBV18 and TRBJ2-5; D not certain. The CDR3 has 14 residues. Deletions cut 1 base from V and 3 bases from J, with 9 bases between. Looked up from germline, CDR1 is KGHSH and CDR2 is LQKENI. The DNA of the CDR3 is TGTGCCAGCTCACCACGGTTTGGGGAAGAGACCCAGTACTTC. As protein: CASSPRFGEETQYF.

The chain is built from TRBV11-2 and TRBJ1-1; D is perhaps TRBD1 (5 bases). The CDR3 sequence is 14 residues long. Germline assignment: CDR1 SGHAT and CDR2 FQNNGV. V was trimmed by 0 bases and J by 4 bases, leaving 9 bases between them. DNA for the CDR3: TGTGCCAGCAGCTTAGATACGGGGGGCACTGAAGCTTTCTTT. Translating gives CASSLDTGGTEAFF. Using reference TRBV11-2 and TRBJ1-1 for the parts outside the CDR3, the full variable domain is EAGVAQSPRYKIIEKRQSVAFWCNPISGHATLYWYQQILGQGPKLLIQFQNNGVVDDSQLPKDRFSAERLKGVDSTLKIQPAKLEDSAVYLCASSLDTGGTEAFFGQGTRLTVV.

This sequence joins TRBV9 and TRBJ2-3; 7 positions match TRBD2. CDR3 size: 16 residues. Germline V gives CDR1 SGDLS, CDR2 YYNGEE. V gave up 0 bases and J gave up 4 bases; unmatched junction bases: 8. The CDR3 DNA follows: TGTGCCAGCAGCGTAGGAGTGAGCGGGGCAGCAGATACGCAGTATTTT. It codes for CASSVGVSGAADTQYF.

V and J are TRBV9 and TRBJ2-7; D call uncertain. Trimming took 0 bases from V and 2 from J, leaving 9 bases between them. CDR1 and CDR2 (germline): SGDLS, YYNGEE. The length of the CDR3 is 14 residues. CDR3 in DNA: TGTGCCAGCAGCGTAGCTTCGACCCCCTACGAGCAGTACTTC. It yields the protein CASSVASTPYEQYF.

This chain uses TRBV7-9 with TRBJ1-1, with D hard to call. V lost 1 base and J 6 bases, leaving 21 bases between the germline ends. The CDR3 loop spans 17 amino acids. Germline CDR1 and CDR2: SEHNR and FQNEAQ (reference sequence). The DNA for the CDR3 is TGTGCCAGCAGCTTAGAGACGCGCCCGGGAGTAAGGGCTGAAGCTTTCTTT. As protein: CASSLETRPGVRAEAFF.

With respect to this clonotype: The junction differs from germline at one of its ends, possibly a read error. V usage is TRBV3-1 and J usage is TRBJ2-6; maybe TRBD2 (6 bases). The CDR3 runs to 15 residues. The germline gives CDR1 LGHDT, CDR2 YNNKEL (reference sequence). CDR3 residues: CASSGGISGGNVLTF. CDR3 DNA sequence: TGTGCCAGCAGTGGCGGGATCTCTGGGGGCAACGTCCTGACTTTC. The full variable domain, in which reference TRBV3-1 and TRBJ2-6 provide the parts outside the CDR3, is DTAVSQTPKYLVTQMGNDKSIKCEQNLGHDTMYWYKQDSKKFLKIMFSYNNKELIINETVPNRFSPKSPDKAHLNLHINSLELGDSAVYFCASSGGISGGNVLTFGAGSRLTVL.

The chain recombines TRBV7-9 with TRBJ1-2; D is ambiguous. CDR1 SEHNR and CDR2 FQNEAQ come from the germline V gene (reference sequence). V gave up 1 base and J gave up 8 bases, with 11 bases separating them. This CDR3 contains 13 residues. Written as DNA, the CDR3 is TGTGCCAGCAGCTTAGGGCTCCAAGTGGGCTACACCTTC. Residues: CASSLGLQVGYTF.

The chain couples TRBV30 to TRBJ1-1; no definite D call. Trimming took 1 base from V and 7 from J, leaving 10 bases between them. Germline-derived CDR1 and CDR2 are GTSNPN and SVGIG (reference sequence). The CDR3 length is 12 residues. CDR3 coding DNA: TGTGCCTGGAGTGACCGGACCGTTGAAGCTTTCTTT. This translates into CAWSDRTVEAFF.

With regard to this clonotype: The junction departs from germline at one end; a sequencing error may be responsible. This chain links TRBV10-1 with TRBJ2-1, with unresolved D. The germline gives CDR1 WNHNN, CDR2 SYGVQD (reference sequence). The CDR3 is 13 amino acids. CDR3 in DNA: TGCGCCAGCAGTGAGCCGGGTTCCAATGAACAGTTCTTC. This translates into CASSEPGSNEQFF.

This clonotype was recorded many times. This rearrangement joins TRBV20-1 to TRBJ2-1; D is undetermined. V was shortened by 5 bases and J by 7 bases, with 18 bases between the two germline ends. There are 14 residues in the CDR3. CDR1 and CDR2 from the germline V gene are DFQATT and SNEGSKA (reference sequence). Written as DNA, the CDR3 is TGCAGTGCTGGCGGCCCGAGACTCAGGAATGAGCAGTTCTTC. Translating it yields CSAGGPRLRNEQFF.

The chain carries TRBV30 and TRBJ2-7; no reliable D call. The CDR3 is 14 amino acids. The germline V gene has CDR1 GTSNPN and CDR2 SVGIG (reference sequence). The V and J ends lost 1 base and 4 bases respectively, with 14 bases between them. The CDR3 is CAWSDRERQYEQYF. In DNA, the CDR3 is TGTGCCTGGAGTGACAGAGAAAGACAATACGAGCAGTACTTC.

Here the CDR3 reads CASSSYGPNNEQFF. CDR3 sequence (DNA): TGTGCCAGCAGCTCATACGGACCAAACAATGAGCAGTTCTTC. The rearrangement uses TRBV11-1 and TRBJ2-1; no firm D call. The CDR3 loop spans 14 amino acids. The germline V gene encodes CDR1 SGHAT and CDR2 FQDESV (reference sequence). Trimming stripped 4 bases from V and 5 bases from J, with 12 bases between.

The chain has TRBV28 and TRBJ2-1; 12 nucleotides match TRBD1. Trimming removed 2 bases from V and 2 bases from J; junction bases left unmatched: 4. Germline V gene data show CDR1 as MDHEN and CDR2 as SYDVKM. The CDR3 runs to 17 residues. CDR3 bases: TGTGCCAGCAGTTTACCCGGGACAGGGGGCCCCTACAATGAGCAGTTCTTC. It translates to CASSLPGTGGPYNEQFF.

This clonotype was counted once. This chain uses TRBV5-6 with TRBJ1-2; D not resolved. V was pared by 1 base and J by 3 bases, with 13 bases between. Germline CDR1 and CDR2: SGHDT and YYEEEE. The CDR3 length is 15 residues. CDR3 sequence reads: CASSLLEVGDYGYTF. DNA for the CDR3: TGTGCCAGCAGCTTGCTGGAGGTCGGCGACTATGGCTACACCTTC.

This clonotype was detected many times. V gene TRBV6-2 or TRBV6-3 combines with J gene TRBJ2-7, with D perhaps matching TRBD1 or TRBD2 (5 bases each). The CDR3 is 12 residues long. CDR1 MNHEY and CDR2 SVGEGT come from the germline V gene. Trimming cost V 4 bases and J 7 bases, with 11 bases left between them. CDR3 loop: CASSLTGREQYF. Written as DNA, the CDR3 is TGTGCCAGCAGTTTAACGGGACGTGAGCAGTACTTC.

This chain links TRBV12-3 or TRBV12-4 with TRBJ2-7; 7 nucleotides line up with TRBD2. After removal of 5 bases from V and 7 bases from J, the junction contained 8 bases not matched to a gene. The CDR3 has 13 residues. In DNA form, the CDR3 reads TGTGCCAGCAGTCAATCGGTCGGGAGGGAGCAGTACTTC. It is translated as CASSQSVGREQYF.

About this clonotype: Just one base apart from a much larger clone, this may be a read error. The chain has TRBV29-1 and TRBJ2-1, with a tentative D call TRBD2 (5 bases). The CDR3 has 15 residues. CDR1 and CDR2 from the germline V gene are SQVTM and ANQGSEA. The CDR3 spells CSGAPALGAPNGQFF. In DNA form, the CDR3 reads TGCAGCGGGGCCCCCGCTCTGGGAGCCCCCAATGGGCAGTTCTTC.

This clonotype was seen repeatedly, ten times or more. For the CDR3, the DNA is TGCGCCAGCAGGGTTACTAGCGGGAGTTATAATGAGCAGTTCTTC. Its protein is CASRVTSGSYNEQFF. V usage is TRBV5-1 and J usage is TRBJ2-1, with 11 nucleotides matching TRBD2. The CDR3 is 15 amino acids. Germline trimming cut 5 bases from V and 7 bases from J; bases unmatched to any gene: 8. Germline V gene sequence: CDR1 SGHRS, CDR2 YFSETQ.